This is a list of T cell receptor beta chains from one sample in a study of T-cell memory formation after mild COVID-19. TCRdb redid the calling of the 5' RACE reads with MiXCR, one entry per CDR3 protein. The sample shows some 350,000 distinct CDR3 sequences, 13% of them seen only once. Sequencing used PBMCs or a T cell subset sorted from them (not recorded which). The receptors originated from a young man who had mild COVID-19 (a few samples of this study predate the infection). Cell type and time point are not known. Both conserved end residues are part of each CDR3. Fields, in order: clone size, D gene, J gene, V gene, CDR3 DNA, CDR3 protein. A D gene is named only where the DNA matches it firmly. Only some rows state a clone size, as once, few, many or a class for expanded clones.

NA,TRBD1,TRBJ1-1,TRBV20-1,TGCAGTGCCACGGGACAGGGGGAAGAAGCTTTCTTT,CSATGQGEEAFF
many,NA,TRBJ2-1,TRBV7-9,TGTGCCAGCAGCTTAAGCCTAAGCTCCTACAATGAGCAGTTCTTC,CASSLSLSSYNEQFF
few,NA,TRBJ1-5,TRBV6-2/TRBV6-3,TGTGCCAGCAGTTACGGCTCTCAGCCCCAGCATTTT,CASSYGSQPQHF
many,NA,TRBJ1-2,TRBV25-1,TGTGCCAGCAGTGAGGCAGGCGGAGCTAACTATGGCTACACCTTC,CASSEAGGANYGYTF
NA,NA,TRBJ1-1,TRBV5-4,TGTGCCAGCAGCTTGAACGGGGGATTGAACACTGAAGCTTTCTTT,CASSLNGGLNTEAFF
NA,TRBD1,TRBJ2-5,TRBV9,TGTGCCAGCAGCGTAGGACAGGGCCCAGAGACCCAGTACTTC,CASSVGQGPETQYF
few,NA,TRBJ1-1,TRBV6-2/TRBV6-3,TGTGCCAGCAGTAACGGGCGGGACACTGAAGCTTTCTTT,CASSNGRDTEAFF
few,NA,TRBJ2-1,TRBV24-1,TGTGCCACCAGTGATTTGTCTGAGCAGTTCTTC,CATSDLSEQFF
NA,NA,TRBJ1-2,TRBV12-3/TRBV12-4,TGTGCCAGCAGTTTCTGGGGCCGCAACTATGGCTACACCTTC,CASSFWGRNYGYTF
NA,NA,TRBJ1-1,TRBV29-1,TGCAGCGTTGAAGGTTCGGACCAAGGGGCTGAAGCTTTCTTT,CSVEGSDQGAEAFF